A single sample is the source of the 30 T cell receptor beta chains below, sequenced in a study of T cells expressing NK-cell markers. One entry per CDR3 protein, without DNA, is what TCRdb gives after re-calling the 5' RACE reads. This sample's table has roughly 380,000 distinct CDR3 sequences. Sample: blood T cells: a sorted CD56 or NKG2C T cell subset, CD4+ or CD8+ T cells, or bulk PBMC T cells (not recorded which). The source is a man aged 18-75 years in good health.

The chain has TRBV29-1 and TRBJ1-1; as DNA is missing, the TRBD1 call by TCRdb cannot be tested. Germline V gene data show CDR1 as SQVTM and CDR2 as ANQGSEA. The CDR3 length is 14 residues. CDR3 sequence: CSVMGTGGDTEAFF.

The rearrangement links TRBV5-1 to TRBJ2-1; the D call from TCRdb, TRBD1, cannot be confirmed without DNA. This CDR3 comprises 17 residues. Germline V gene data show CDR1 as SGHRS and CDR2 as YFSETQ. The CDR3 reads CASSPPPGLPTYNEQFF.

J is TRBJ2-7 and V is TRBV6-1. The CDR3 runs to 13 residues. Germline lookup yields CDR1 MNHNS and CDR2 SASEGT. Here the CDR3 reads CASPGVPADEQYF.

This chain uses TRBV12-3 or TRBV12-4 with TRBJ1-3. The CDR3 extends over 13 amino acids. CDR3 in amino acids: CASFRSSGNTIYF.

V is TRBV12-3 or TRBV12-4 and J is TRBJ2-2; checking the TCRdb D call of TRBD1 is not possible without DNA. CDR3 size: 16 residues. CDR3: CASSKQGTLNTGELFF.

The chain has TRBV7-9 and TRBJ2-3; TCRdb indicates TRBD2, and absent DNA this call remains unverified. Per germline, CDR1 SEHNR and CDR2 FQNEAQ (reference sequence). This CDR3 comprises 17 residues. CDR3 residues: CASSLATWTSGVDTQYF.

This chain connects TRBV23-1 to TRBJ1-2; TCRdb reports TRBD1, a call that lacks DNA to check it against. TRBV23-1 is an ORF, and what it does is uncertain. The CDR3 runs to 16 residues. CDR3 in amino acids: CASNLTDRGSNYGYTF.

The chain recombines TRBV6-5 with TRBJ2-7. The germline V gene encodes CDR1 MNHEY and CDR2 SVGAGI. The CDR3 is 15 residues long. The CDR3 region is CASSYKYGPSYEQYF.

V usage is TRBV7-6 and J usage is TRBJ2-7; there is no DNA to check the TCRdb D call of TRBD1. CDR3 length equals 12 residues. Germline-derived CDR1 and CDR2 are SGHVS and FNYEAQ. The CDR3 sequence: CASSLGGAEQYF.

This chain joins TRBV14 and TRBJ2-7; with no DNA, the TCRdb D assignment of TRBD1 cannot be verified. There are 14 residues in the CDR3. Looked up from germline, CDR1 is SGHDN and CDR2 is FVKESK. CDR3 amino acids: CASSQGQAGHEQYF.

The chain joins TRBV5-1 to TRBJ2-5; TCRdb selects TRBD2, and the lack of DNA leaves this call unchecked. The CDR3 extends over 15 amino acids. Germline CDR1 and CDR2: SGHRS and YFSETQ. CDR3 sequence reads: CASSLGSGGQETQYF. Drawing the rest from reference TRBV5-1 and TRBJ2-5, the complete variable domain is KAGVTQTPRYLIKTRGQQVTLSCSPISGHRSVSWYQQTPGQGLQFLFEYFSETQRNKGNFPGRFSGRQFSNSRSEMNVSTLELGDSALYLCASSLGSGGQETQYFGPGTRLLVL.

The chain recombines TRBV7-9 with TRBJ2-3; checking the TCRdb D call of TRBD1 is not possible without DNA. The germline V gene has CDR1 SEHNR and CDR2 FQNEAQ (reference sequence). The CDR3 totals 16 residues. The CDR3 sequence is CASSLGGGYLFDTQYF.

The chain combines TRBV3-1 with TRBJ1-2; checking the TCRdb D call of TRBD1 is not possible without DNA. CDR3 size: 16 residues. The germline gives CDR1 LGHDT, CDR2 YNNKEL (reference sequence). The CDR3 is CASSQDWTGALYGYTF.

The rearrangement uses TRBV5-4 and TRBJ2-2; the D call of TRBD1 rests on TCRdb alone, since no DNA is present to check it. Germline lookup yields CDR1 SGHNT and CDR2 YYREEE (reference sequence). The CDR3 has 15 amino acids. CDR3 in amino acids: CASSPDRGYTGELFF.

The V gene is TRBV28, the J gene TRBJ2-1. Per germline, CDR1 MDHEN and CDR2 SYDVKM. This CDR3 region has 16 residues. CDR3 protein: CASSSVDGLIYNEQFF. The full variable domain, its missing parts supplied by reference TRBV28 and TRBJ2-1, is DVKVTQSSRYLVKRTGEKVFLECVQDMDHENMFWYRQDPGLGLRLIYFSYDVKMKEKGDIPEGYSVSREKKERFSLILESASTNQTSMYLCASSSVDGLIYNEQFFGPGTRLTVL.

This chain uses TRBV6-1 with TRBJ1-2. From germline, CDR1 is MNHNS and CDR2 SASEGT. CDR3 length equals 14 residues. CDR3 residues: CASSDRARFGGYTF.

The gene calls are TRBV30 and TRBJ2-2; TCRdb selects TRBD1, and the lack of DNA leaves this call unchecked. CDR3 size: 12 residues. Germline V gives CDR1 GTSNPN, CDR2 SVGIG (reference sequence). This CDR3 reads CAWRRGTGELFF. The variable domain in full, completed from reference TRBV30 and TRBJ2-2, reads SQTIHQWPATLVQPVGSPLSLECTVEGTSNPNLYWYRQAAGRGLQLLFYSVGIGQISSEVPQNLSASRPQDRQFILSSKKLLLSDSGFYLCAWRRGTGELFFGEGSRLTVL.

J is TRBJ2-3 and V is TRBV20-1; the D call from TCRdb, TRBD2, cannot be confirmed without DNA. The CDR3 is 11 residues long. Germline assignment: CDR1 DFQATT and CDR2 SNEGSKA (reference sequence). The CDR3 protein is CSASLQDTQYF.

The CDR3 loop is CASSPNPRLVGTQYF. V usage is TRBV19 and J usage is TRBJ2-5. This CDR3 is built from 15 residues. Germline assignment: CDR1 LNHDA and CDR2 SQIVND (reference sequence).

The V gene is TRBV15, the J gene TRBJ2-3; the TRBD2 assignment by TCRdb is unverifiable without DNA. This CDR3 has 17 residues. Germline loops: CDR1 LNHNV, CDR2 YYDKDF (reference sequence). CDR3 protein: CATSRGFLAGGHEAQYF.

The chain uses TRBV3-1 and TRBJ2-4; TCRdb indicates TRBD1, and absent DNA this call remains unverified. This CDR3 is 16 amino acids long. Germline CDR1 reads LGHDT; CDR2 reads YNNKEL (reference sequence). CDR3 sequence reads: CASSPPQPGTENIQYF.

V is TRBV7-9 and J is TRBJ2-7; TCRdb outputs TRBD1, but without DNA this stays unchecked. Germline CDR1 SEHNR, CDR2 FQNEAQ (reference sequence). This CDR3 is built from 17 residues. CDR3 amino acids: CASSLAQGAGYSYEQYF.

This chain connects TRBV15 to TRBJ2-3; TCRdb outputs TRBD1, but without DNA this stays unchecked. Germline CDR1 is LNHNV and CDR2 is YYDKDF (reference sequence). This CDR3 contains 18 residues. CDR3 region: CATSSTPATGMGTDTQYF. Full variable domain (outside the CDR3, taken from reference TRBV15 and TRBJ2-3): DAMVIQNPRYQVTQFGKPVTLSCSQTLNHNVMYWYQQKSSQAPKLLFHYYDKDFNNEADTPDNFQSRRPNTSFCFLDIRSPGLGDTAMYLCATSSTPATGMGTDTQYFGPGTRLTVL.

This chain connects TRBV28 to TRBJ2-7; TCRdb picks TRBD2, but there is no DNA to check that call. The CDR3 totals 11 residues. The germline CDR1 and CDR2 sequences are MDHEN and SYDVKM. The CDR3 spells CASRSPLEQYF.

This rearrangement joins TRBV20-1 to TRBJ1-4. CDR3 size: 13 residues. CDR1 is DFQATT, CDR2 SNEGSKA, per germline (reference sequence). CDR3: CSAYPDGVEKLFF.

The V call is TRBV7-2, the J call TRBJ2-3; there is no DNA to check the TCRdb D call of TRBD2. The CDR3 covers 17 residues. Per germline, CDR1 SGHTA and CDR2 FQGNSA. Here the CDR3 reads CASKRLAGGRYSDTQYF. Filled out from reference TRBV7-2 and TRBJ2-3, the complete variable domain reads GAGVSQSPSNKVTEKGKDVELRCDPISGHTALYWYRQSLGQGLEFLIYFQGNSAPDKSGLPSDRFSAERTGGSVSTLTIQRTQQEDSAVYLCASKRLAGGRYSDTQYFGPGTRLTVL.

The chain carries TRBV7-2 and TRBJ2-7; the D gene TCRdb calls, TRBD1, cannot be checked with no DNA. Germline CDR1 is SGHTA and CDR2 is FQGNSA. The CDR3 has 15 amino acids. The CDR3 reads CASSLRAGGRDEQYF.

The chain employs TRBV5-1 and TRBJ2-2; TCRdb's D call of TRBD2 is untestable without DNA. The length of the CDR3 is 15 residues. Germline V CDR1 and CDR2: SGHRS, YFSETQ. This chain's CDR3 is CASTPEAARTGELFF.

The rearrangement links TRBV28 to TRBJ1-1. The CDR3 spans 14 residues. The germline V gene has CDR1 MDHEN and CDR2 SYDVKM. CDR3 protein: CASSAFGGRAEAFF.

The chain couples TRBV6-1 to TRBJ2-3; the D gene TCRdb calls, TRBD2, cannot be checked with no DNA. The CDR3 totals 15 residues. Germline values: CDR1 MNHNS, CDR2 SASEGT. The chain's CDR3 is CATRGVAGGADTQYF.